A single sample is the source of the 21 T cell receptor beta chains below, sequenced in a study of blood T cell repertoires in COVID-19. Generated by immunoSEQ multiplex PCR, the TCRdb table keeps only in-frame clones and is missing some. Of about 140,000 clones in the sample, around four fifths were seen once. Sequenced material: peripheral blood. Receptors originate from a woman of 80 years or more with acute or convalescent COVID-19.

This chain uses TRBV29-1 with TRBJ1-1; D is undetermined. The CDR3 runs 11 residues. V was cut by 3 bases and J by 6 bases, with 8 bases left in between. The germline CDR1 and CDR2 sequences are SQVTM and ANQGSEA. CDR3 protein: CSVDVFAEAFF. As DNA, the CDR3 is TGCAGCGTTGACGTTTTCGCTGAAGCTTTCTTT.

The J gene is TRBJ1-1, the V gene TRBV19; D may be TRBD1 (6 bases). The ends were cut back, 2 bases at V and 5 bases at J, with 9 bases in the middle. The CDR3 is 13 amino acids. The germline CDR1 and CDR2 sequences are LNHDA and SQIVND (reference sequence). The CDR3 loop is CASSIWGRTEAFF. CDR3 bases: TGTGCCAGTAGTATATGGGGGCGGACTGAAGCTTTCTTT. Drawing the rest from reference TRBV19 and TRBJ1-1, the complete variable domain is DGGITQSPKYLFRKEGQNVTLSCEQNLNHDAMYWYRQDPGQGLRLIYYSQIVNDFQKGDIAEGYSVSREKKESFPLTVTSAQKNPTAFYLCASSIWGRTEAFFGQGTRLTVV.

This chain connects TRBV25-1 to TRBJ1-2, with D tentatively TRBD1 (5 bases). This CDR3 has 14 residues. Germline V gene sequence: CDR1 MGHDK, CDR2 SYGVNS. V shed 4 bases and J shed 3 bases, with 12 bases lying between them. CDR3 sequence reads: CASSAGDPDYGYTF. CDR3 in DNA: TGTGCCAGCAGTGCGGGGGACCCTGACTATGGCTACACCTTC.

The J gene is TRBJ1-5, the V gene TRBV10-2; 11 bases align to TRBD1. The ends lost 6 bases at V and 7 bases at J; junction bases unmatched: 8. This CDR3 comprises 15 residues. Germline V gene data show CDR1 as WSHSY and CDR2 as SAAADI. This chain's CDR3 is CASRSGQGVRQPQHF. The DNA for the CDR3 is TGCGCCAGCAGATCGGGACAGGGGGTGAGACAGCCCCAGCATTTT.

The chain is built from TRBV9 and TRBJ1-2; 7 positions match TRBD1. The CDR3 has 16 amino acids. Germline values: CDR1 SGDLS, CDR2 YYNGEE. Trimming took 1 base from V and 3 from J; bases not matched to a gene: 9. CDR3 in amino acids: CASSVSGRDSYYGYTF. The CDR3 nucleotides read TGTGCCAGCAGCGTAAGTGGAAGGGACAGCTACTATGGCTACACCTTC. Full variable domain (remainder filled in from reference TRBV9 and TRBJ1-2): DSGVTQTPKHLITATGQRVTLRCSPRSGDLSVYWYQQSLDQGLQFLIQYYNGEERAKGNILERFSAQQFPDLHSELNLSSLELGDSALYFCASSVSGRDSYYGYTFGSGTRLTVV.

V gene TRBV28 combines with J gene TRBJ1-4; D not certain. The V end was cut by 5 bases, the J end by 2 bases, with 12 bases between. This CDR3 spans 15 amino acids. Germline CDR1 and CDR2: MDHEN and SYDVKM. CDR3 DNA sequence: TGTGCCAGCAGTCTAAGGAGGTGGACTAATGAAAAACTGTTTTTT. Residues: CASSLRRWTNEKLFF. The entire variable domain, with the rest obtained from reference TRBV28 and TRBJ1-4, is as follows: DVKVTQSSRYLVKRTGEKVFLECVQDMDHENMFWYRQDPGLGLRLIYFSYDVKMKEKGDIPEGYSVSREKKERFSLILESASTNQTSMYLCASSLRRWTNEKLFFGSGTQLSVL.

This chain joins TRBV5-5 and TRBJ2-2; D is unclear. Trimming shortened V by 0 bases and J by 2 bases, and 11 bases separated the two germline ends. The CDR3 has 16 amino acids. Germline-derived CDR1 and CDR2 are SGHKS and YYEKEE (reference sequence). For the CDR3, the DNA is TGTGCCAGCAGCTTGGGGTTCCAGGTCAACACCGGGGAGCTGTTTTTT. Encoded protein: CASSLGFQVNTGELFF.

CDR3 sequence (DNA): TGTGCCAGCGAGACTAGCGGGGGTACCCATGAGCAGTTCTTC. This encodes CASETSGGTHEQFF. The chain employs TRBV27 and TRBJ2-1; 12 bases fit TRBD2. The V segment lost 8 bases and the J segment 8 bases; nucleotides outside the gene matches: 7. The CDR3 consists of 14 residues. Germline CDR1 and CDR2: MNHEY and SMNVEV (reference sequence).

The rearrangement joins TRBV7-3 to TRBJ2-3, with D perhaps TRBD2 (6 bases). Germline lookup yields CDR1 SGHTA and CDR2 FQGTGA. V dropped 6 bases and J dropped 2 bases, with 12 bases sitting between them. The CDR3 length is 14 residues. CDR3 sequence (DNA): TGTGCCAGCAGTCGCGGGATTACCACAGATACGCAGTATTTT. Translation gives CASSRGITTDTQYF.

V and J are TRBV5-4 and TRBJ2-2; 10 bases are a match to TRBD1. V lost 4 bases, J lost 4 bases, and 4 bases stayed unmatched. The CDR3 consists of 15 residues. CDR1 is SGHNT, CDR2 YYREEE, per germline (reference sequence). Here the CDR3 reads CASSRDRGSTGELFF. CDR3 nucleotides: TGTGCCAGCAGCCGGGACAGGGGTAGCACCGGGGAGCTGTTTTTT. The full variable domain, rest sourced from reference TRBV5-4 and TRBJ2-2, is ETGVTQSPTHLIKTRGQQVTLRCSSQSGHNTVSWYQQALGQGPQFIFQYYREEENGRGNFPPRFSGLQFPNYSSELNVNALELDDSALYLCASSRDRGSTGELFFGEGSRLTVL.

This clone was counted a few times. This rearrangement joins TRBV6-5 to TRBJ1-2, with D uncertain. The CDR3 totals 15 residues. The germline V gene has CDR1 MNHEY and CDR2 SVGAGI. The V and J ends lost 8 bases and 1 base respectively, with 17 bases between them. DNA for the CDR3: TGTGCCAGCCGGGTCTCAAGTGGCCGTAACTATGGCTACACCTTC. It yields the protein CASRVSSGRNYGYTF.

V is TRBV5-1 and J is TRBJ1-4; D unresolved. The CDR3 is 13 residues long. Germline lookup yields CDR1 SGHRS and CDR2 YFSETQ. V dropped 3 bases and J dropped 8 bases, with 11 bases sitting between them. The CDR3 bases are TGCGCCAGCAGCTGGGCAGGAGGAGAAAAACTGTTTTTT. It codes for CASSWAGGEKLFF.

The CDR3 is CASSGLTSSYNEQFF. For the CDR3, the DNA is TGTGCCAGCAGTGGACTGACGAGCTCCTACAATGAGCAGTTCTTC. V and J are TRBV27 and TRBJ2-1; tentatively, D is TRBD2 (5 bases). The V gene lost 5 bases and the J gene lost 0 bases, with 11 bases spanning the gap. The CDR3 spans 15 residues. Germline V gene lookup returns CDR1 MNHEY and CDR2 SMNVEV (reference sequence).

This clone has a handful of counts. This chain connects TRBV10-2 to TRBJ1-1, with TRBD1 identical over 10 bases. The CDR3 sequence is 17 residues long. Germline CDR1 and CDR2: WSHSY and SAAADI. The ends lost 7 bases at V and 3 bases at J; junction bases unmatched: 14. CDR3 residues: CASKAAGTGVPDTEAFF. For the CDR3, the DNA is TGCGCCAGCAAGGCTGCCGGGACAGGGGTGCCGGACACTGAAGCTTTCTTT.

This CDR3 reads CASSPKTPGGPYNEQFF. Written as DNA, the CDR3 is TGTGCCAGCAGTCCAAAGACACCGGGAGGACCCTACAATGAGCAGTTCTTC. The V gene is TRBV28, the J gene TRBJ2-1; 7 bases map to TRBD2. The V gene's germline CDR1 is MDHEN and CDR2 SYDVKM. J was trimmed by 2 bases and V by 5 bases; bases with no gene match: 12. The CDR3 is 17 residues long.

The chain carries TRBV12-3 or TRBV12-4 and TRBJ2-5; D not resolved. The CDR3 consists of 12 residues. V lost 3 bases and J 6 bases, leaving 8 bases between the germline ends. The CDR3 nucleotides are TGTGCCAGCAGTTTTTTGAGTCAGACCCAGTACTTC. Translating it yields CASSFLSQTQYF.

CDR3 region: CASSFGTHPYGYTF. Written as DNA, the CDR3 is TGTGCCAGCAGCTTTGGGACACACCCTTATGGCTACACCTTC. The rearrangement links TRBV5-6 to TRBJ1-2, with a weak D call TRBD1 (6 bases). Germline loops: CDR1 SGHDT, CDR2 YYEEEE. The ends were cut back, 2 bases at V and 5 bases at J, with 13 bases in the middle. The CDR3 has 14 residues.

V is TRBV20-1 and J is TRBJ2-5, with D unclear. V lost 3 bases and J 5 bases, leaving 7 bases between the germline ends. Germline lookup yields CDR1 DFQATT and CDR2 SNEGSKA (reference sequence). CDR3 length: 11 amino acids. Written as DNA, the CDR3 is TGCAGTGCTAGTTTGCGGGAGACCCAGTACTTC. Protein sequence: CSASLRETQYF.

The gene calls are TRBV29-1 and TRBJ2-1, with D possibly matching TRBD2 (6 bases). Trimming took 7 bases from V and 2 from J, leaving 18 bases between them. Looked up from germline, CDR1 is SQVTM and CDR2 is ANQGSEA. The CDR3 covers 15 residues. This CDR3 reads CSASLAADAYNEQFF. CDR3 in DNA: TGCAGCGCTAGTTTAGCGGCCGACGCCTACAATGAGCAGTTCTTC.

The J gene is TRBJ1-4, the V gene TRBV5-1, with a possible D match to TRBD1 (5 bases). The V end was cut by 4 bases, the J end by 5 bases, with 21 bases between. In germline, CDR1 is SGHRS, CDR2 YFSETQ. This CDR3 comprises 17 residues. The CDR3 nucleotides are TGCGCCAGCAGCCGCCGTTCTCCCGACAGCCCGAATGAAAAACTGTTTTTT. Protein: CASSRRSPDSPNEKLFF.

Comment on this clone: At one end, the junction sequence differs from germline, possibly due to a read error. This chain uses TRBV5-1 with TRBJ2-7; 7 bases agree with TRBD2. This CDR3 contains 13 residues. The germline CDR1 and CDR2 sequences are SGHRS and YFSETQ. Written as DNA, the CDR3 is TGCGCCGGCAGTCGTGCTAGCGGCGACGAGCAGTACTTC. Protein product: CAGSRASGDEQYF.